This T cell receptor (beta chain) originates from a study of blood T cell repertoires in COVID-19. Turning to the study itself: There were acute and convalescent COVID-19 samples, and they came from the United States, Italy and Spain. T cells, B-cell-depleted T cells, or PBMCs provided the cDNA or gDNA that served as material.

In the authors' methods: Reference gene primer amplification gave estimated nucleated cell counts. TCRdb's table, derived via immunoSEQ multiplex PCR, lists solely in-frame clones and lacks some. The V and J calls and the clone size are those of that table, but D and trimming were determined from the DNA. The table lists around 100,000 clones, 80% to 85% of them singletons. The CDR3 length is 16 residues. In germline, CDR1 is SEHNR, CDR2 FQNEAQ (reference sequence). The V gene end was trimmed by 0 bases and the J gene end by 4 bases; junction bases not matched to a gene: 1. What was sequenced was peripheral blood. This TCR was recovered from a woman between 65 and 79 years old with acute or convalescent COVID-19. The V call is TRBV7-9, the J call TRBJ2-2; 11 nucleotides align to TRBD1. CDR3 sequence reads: CASSLAGTGGTGELFF. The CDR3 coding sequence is TGTGCCAGCAGCTTAGCCGGGACAGGGGGCACCGGGGAGCTGTTTTTT.